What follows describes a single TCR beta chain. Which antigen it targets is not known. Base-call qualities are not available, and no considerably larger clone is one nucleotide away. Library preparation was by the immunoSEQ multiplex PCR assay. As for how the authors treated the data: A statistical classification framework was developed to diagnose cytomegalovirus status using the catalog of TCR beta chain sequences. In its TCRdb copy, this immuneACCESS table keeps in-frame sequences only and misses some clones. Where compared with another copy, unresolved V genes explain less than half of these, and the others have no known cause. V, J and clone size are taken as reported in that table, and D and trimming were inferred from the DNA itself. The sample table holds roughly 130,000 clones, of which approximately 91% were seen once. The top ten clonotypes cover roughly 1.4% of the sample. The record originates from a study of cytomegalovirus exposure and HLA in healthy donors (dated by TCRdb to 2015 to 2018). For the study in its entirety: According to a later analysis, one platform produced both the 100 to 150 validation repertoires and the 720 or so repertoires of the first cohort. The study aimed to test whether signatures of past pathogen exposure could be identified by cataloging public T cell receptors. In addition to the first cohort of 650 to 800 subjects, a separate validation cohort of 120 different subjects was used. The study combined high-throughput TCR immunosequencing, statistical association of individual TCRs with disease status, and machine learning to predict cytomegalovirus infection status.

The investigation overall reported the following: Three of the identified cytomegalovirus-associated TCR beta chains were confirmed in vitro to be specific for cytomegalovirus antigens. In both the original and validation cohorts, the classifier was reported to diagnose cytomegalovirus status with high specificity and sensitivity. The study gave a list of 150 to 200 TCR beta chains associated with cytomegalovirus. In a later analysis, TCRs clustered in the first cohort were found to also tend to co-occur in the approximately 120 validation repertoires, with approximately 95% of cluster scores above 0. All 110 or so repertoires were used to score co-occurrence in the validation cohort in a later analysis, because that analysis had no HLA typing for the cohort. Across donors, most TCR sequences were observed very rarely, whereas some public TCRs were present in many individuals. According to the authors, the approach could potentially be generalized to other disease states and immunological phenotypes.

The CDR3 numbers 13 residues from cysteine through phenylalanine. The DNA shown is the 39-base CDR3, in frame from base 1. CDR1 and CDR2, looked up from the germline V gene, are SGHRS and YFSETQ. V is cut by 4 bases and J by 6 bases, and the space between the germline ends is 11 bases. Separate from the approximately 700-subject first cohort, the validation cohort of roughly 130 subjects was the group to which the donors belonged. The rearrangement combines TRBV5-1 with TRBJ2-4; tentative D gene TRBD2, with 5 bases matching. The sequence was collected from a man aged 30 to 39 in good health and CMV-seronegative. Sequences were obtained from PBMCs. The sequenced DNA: TGCGCCAGCAGCGAGGGCGCCCCAAACATTCAGTACTTC. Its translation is CASSEGAPNIQYF.